Given below is one TCR beta chain in context. At least ten counts were recorded for this clonotype. Its binding antigen is unknown. No base-level quality is on record; no much larger clone is a single base apart. Receptor amplification or capture employed PCR. The sequencing machine was an Illumina HiSeq 2500. To normalize quantification of the TCRbeta repertoire, the TCR libraries were built with molecular barcoding that relied on unique molecular identifiers. TCRdb trimmed the raw reads at Q25, called clones with MiXCR and kept productive beta chains. Every distinct CDR3 protein forms one entry, paired with its most common genes and DNA. The sample data list roughly 200,000 distinct CDR3 sequences, and roughly 10% of these were observed just once. 28% of the sample lies in the top ten. The CDR3 runs 13 amino acids, cysteine and phenylalanine included. Solely the CDR3 DNA is kept, with 39 bases framed from the first base. In the germline V gene, CDR1 corresponds to SGHRS and CDR2 to YFSETQ. V is shortened by 6 bases, J by 1 base, and the region joining them spans 10 bases.

This sample is drawn from a study of T-cell reconstitution after alpha-beta-depleted transplantation in children listed by TCRdb under 2016. For the study in its entirety: Using TCR repertoire profiling, the study quantitatively followed how T-cell immune reconstitution unfolded in children after TCRalphabeta/CD19-depleted allogeneic hematopoietic cell transplantation. The study at large found these results: The apparently early alphabetaT-cell count recovery about two months after transplant was reportedly dependent on only several hundred rapidly expanded clones derived from non-depleted graft cells. Over subsequent months, a decline in hyperexpanded clone frequencies was noted, and after one year, T-cell counts and TCRbeta diversity were mostly ascribed to newly produced T cells. In some patients, high TCRbeta diversity at day 60 was attributed to recipient T cells and intrathymic progenitors that had survived conditioning.

The treatment or condition tag for this specimen amounts to: allogeneic hematopoietic cell transplantation with graft depleted of TCRalphabeta T cells and CD19 B cells. Transplant recipients were children who received TCRalphabeta/CD19-depleted allogeneic hematopoietic cell grafts. The input for sequencing was PBMCs, taken before TCRalphabeta/CD19-depleted stem cell transplant. The receptor chain draws on TRBV5-1 and TRBJ1-2; D gene: possibly TRBD1, on 5 matching bases. This clonotype was sampled from a child under two years old with acute myeloid leukemia, due to receive a stem cell transplant. The CDR3 protein sequence reads: CASKSGGNYGYTF. The DNA is TGCGCCAGCAAGAGCGGGGGTAACTATGGCTACACCTTC.